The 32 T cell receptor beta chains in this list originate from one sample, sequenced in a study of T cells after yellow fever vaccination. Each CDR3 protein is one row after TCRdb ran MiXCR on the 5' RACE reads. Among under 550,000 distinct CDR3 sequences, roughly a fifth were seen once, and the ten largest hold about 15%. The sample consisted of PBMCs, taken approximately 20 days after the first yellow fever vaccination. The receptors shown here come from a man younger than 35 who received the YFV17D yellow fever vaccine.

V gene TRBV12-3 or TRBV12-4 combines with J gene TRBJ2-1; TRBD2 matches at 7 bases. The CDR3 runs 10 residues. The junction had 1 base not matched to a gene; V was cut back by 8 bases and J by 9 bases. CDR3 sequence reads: CASGGGEQFF. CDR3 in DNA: TGTGCCAGCGGGGGGGGTGAGCAGTTCTTC.

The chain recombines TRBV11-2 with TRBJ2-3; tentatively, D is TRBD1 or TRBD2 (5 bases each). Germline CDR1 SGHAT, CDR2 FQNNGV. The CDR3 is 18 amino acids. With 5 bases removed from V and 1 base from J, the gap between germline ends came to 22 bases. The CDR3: CASSILTGPRGRTDTQYF. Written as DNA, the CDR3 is TGTGCCAGCAGCATACTAACGGGACCCCGGGGACGCACAGATACGCAGTATTTT.

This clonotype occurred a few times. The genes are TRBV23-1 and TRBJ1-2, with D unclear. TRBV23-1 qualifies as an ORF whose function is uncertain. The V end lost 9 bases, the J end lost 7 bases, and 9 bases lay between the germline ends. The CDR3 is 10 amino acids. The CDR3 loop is CASFSGGYTF. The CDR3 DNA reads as TGCGCCAGTTTTTCGGGTGGCTACACCTTC.

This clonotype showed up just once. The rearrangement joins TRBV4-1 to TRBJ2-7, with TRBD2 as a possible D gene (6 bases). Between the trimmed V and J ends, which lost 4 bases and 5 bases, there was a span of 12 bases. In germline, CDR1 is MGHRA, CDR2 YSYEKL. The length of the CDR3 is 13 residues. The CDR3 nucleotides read TGCGCCAGCAGCCCCCTGGGAGGTAACGAGCAGTACTTC. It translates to CASSPLGGNEQYF.

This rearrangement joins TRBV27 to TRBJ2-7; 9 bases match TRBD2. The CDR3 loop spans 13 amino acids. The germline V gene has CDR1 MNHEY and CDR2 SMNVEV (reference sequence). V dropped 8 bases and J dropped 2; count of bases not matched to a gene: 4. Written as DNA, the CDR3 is TGTGCCAGCCGACTAGCGGAACCCTACGAGCAGTACTTC. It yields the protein CASRLAEPYEQYF.

The CDR3 region has the DNA TGCGCCAGCTGGACTAGCGGGGTAAGAGATACGCAGTATTTT. This codes for CASWTSGVRDTQYF. This chain links TRBV5-1 with TRBJ2-3; TRBD2 matches 12 bases. Germline CDR1 SGHRS, CDR2 YFSETQ. With 7 bases clipped from V and 5 bases from J, the junction kept 5 bases outside the gene matches. This CDR3 is built from 14 residues.

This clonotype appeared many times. The CDR3 here is CATSLGAGQFSGANVLTF. The DNA for the CDR3 is TGTGCCACCTCACTAGGGGCGGGACAGTTCTCTGGGGCCAACGTCCTGACTTTC. V is TRBV27 and J is TRBJ2-6; D is perhaps TRBD1 (7 bases). V was shortened by 10 bases and J by 0 bases, with 22 bases between the two germline ends. Germline loops: CDR1 MNHEY, CDR2 SMNVEV (reference sequence). The CDR3 is 18 amino acids.

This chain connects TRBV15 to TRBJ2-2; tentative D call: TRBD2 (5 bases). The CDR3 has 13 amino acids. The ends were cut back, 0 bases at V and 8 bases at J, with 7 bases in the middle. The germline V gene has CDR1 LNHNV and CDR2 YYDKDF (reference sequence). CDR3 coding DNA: TGTGCCACCAGCAGAGATCTAGCAGGGGAGCTGTTTTTT. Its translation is CATSRDLAGELFF.

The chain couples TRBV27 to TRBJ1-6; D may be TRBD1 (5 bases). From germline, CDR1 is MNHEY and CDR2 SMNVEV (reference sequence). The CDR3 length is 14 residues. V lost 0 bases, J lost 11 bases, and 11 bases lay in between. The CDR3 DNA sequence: TGTGCCAGCAGTTTATCTCAGGGATGGACACCCCTCCACTTT. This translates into CASSLSQGWTPLHF.

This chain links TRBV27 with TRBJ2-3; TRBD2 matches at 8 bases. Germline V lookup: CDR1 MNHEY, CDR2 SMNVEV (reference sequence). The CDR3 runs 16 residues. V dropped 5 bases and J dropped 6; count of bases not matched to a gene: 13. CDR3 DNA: TGTGCCAGCAGTCCCGGGAGGGGTTCTAGGAGGGATACGCAGTATTTT. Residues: CASSPGRGSRRDTQYF.

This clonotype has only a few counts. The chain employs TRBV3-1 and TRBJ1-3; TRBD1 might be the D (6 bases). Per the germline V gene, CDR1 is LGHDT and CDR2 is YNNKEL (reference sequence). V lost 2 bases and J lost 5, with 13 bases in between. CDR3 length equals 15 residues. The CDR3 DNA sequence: TGTGCCAGCAGCCAAACGGGACACTCGAGAAACACCATATATTTT. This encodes CASSQTGHSRNTIYF. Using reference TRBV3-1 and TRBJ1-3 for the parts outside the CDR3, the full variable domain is DTAVSQTPKYLVTQMGNDKSIKCEQNLGHDTMYWYKQDSKKFLKIMFSYNNKELIINETVPNRFSPKSPDKAHLNLHINSLELGDSAVYFCASSQTGHSRNTIYFGEGSWLTVV.

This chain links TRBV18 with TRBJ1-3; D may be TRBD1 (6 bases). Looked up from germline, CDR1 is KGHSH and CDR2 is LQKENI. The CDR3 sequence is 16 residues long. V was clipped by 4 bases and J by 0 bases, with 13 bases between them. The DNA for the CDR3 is TGTGCCAGCTCACAACCGGGACACTCCTCTGGAAACACCATATATTTT. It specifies CASSQPGHSSGNTIYF.

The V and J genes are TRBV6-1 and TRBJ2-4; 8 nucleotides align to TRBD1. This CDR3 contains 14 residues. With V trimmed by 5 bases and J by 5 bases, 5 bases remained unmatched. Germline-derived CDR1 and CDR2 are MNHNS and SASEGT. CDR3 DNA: TGTGCCAGCAGTATCAGGGGGCGCGAAAACATTCAGTACTTC. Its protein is CASSIRGRENIQYF.

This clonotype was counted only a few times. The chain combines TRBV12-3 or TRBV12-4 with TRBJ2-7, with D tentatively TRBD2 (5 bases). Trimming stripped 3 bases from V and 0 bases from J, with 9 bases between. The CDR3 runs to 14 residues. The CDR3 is CASSFTGYSYEQYF. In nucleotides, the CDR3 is TGTGCCAGCAGTTTTACGGGGTACTCCTACGAGCAGTACTTC.

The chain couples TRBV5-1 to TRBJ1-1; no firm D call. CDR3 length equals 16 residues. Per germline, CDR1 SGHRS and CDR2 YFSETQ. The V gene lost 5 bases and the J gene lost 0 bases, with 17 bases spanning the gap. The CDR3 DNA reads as TGCGCCAGCAGGGTCGACATTAATTACATGAACACTGAAGCTTTCTTT. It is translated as CASRVDINYMNTEAFF.

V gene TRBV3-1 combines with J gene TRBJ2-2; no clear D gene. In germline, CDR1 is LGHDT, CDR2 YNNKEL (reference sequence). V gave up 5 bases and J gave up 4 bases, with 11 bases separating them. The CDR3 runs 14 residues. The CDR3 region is CASSAPVGTGELFF. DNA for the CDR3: TGTGCCAGCAGCGCCCCCGTGGGCACCGGGGAGCTGTTTTTT.

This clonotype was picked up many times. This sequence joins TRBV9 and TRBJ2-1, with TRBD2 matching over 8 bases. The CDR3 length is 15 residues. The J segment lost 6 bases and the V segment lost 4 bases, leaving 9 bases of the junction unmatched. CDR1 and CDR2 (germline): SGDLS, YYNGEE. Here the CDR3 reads CASSPRTSLLNEQFF. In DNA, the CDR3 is TGTGCCAGCAGCCCCCGGACTAGCCTCCTCAATGAGCAGTTCTTC.

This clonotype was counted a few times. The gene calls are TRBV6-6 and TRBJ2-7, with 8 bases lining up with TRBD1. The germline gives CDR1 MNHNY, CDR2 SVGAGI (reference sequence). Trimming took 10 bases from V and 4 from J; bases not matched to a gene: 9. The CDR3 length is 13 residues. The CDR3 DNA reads TGTGCCACCATGGGGACAGGAGTTTACGAGCAGTACTTC. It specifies CATMGTGVYEQYF.

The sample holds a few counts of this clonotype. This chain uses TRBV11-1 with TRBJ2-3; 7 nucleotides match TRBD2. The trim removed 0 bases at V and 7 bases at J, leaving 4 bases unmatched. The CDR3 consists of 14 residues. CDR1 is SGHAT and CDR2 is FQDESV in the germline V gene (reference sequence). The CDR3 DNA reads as TGTGCCAGCAGCTTAGCCGTCGGGGGGAATACGCAGTATTTT. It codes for CASSLAVGGNTQYF.

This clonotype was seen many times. The CDR3 coding sequence is TGTGCCAGCACCCCCCGACTAGCGGGCGGAGAGACCCAGTACTTC. It codes for CASTPRLAGGETQYF. This chain links TRBV12-3 or TRBV12-4 with TRBJ2-5; 10 nucleotides match TRBD2. Losses at the gene ends were 7 bases for V and 4 bases for J; bases not matched to a gene: 9. The CDR3 length is 15 residues.

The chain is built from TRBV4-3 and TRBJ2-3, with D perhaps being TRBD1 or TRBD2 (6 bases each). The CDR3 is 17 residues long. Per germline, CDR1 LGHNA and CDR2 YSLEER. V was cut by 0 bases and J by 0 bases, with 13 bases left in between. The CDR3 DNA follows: TGCGCCAGCAGCCAAGATTTCGGGGGCCCCAGCACAGATACGCAGTATTTT. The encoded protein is CASSQDFGGPSTDTQYF.

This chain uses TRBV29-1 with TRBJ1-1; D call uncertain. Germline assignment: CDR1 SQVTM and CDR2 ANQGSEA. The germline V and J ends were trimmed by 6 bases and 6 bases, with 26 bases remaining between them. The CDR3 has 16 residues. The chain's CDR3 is CSVHLSGAPLTPEAFF. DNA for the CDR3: TGCAGCGTGCACCTCTCCGGCGCACCCTTAACGCCTGAAGCTTTCTTT.

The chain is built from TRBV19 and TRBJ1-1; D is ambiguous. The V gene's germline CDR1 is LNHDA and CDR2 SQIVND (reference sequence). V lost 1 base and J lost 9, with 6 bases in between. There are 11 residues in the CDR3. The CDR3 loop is CASSIAKKAFF. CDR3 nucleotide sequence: TGTGCCAGTAGTATAGCGAAGAAAGCTTTCTTT. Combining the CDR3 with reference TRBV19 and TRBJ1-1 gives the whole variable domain DGGITQSPKYLFRKEGQNVTLSCEQNLNHDAMYWYRQDPGQGLRLIYYSQIVNDFQKGDIAEGYSVSREKKESFPLTVTSAQKNPTAFYLCASSIAKKAFFGQGTRLTVV.

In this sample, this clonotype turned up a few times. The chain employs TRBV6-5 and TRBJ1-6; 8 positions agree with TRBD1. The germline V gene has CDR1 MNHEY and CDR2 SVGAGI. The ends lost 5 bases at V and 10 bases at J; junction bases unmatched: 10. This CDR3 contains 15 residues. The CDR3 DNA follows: TGTGCCAGCAGTCACCTGGACAGGGTCGAATCACCCCTCCACTTT. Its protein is CASSHLDRVESPLHF.

The CDR3 is CASSPRLVSNQETQYF. CDR3 DNA sequence: TGTGCCAGCTCACCAAGACTAGTTTCGAACCAAGAGACCCAGTACTTC. The chain is built from TRBV18 and TRBJ2-5; D may be TRBD2 (6 bases). The CDR3 is 16 amino acids. The V and J ends lost 2 bases and 0 bases respectively, with 13 bases between them. Looked up from germline, CDR1 is KGHSH and CDR2 is LQKENI.

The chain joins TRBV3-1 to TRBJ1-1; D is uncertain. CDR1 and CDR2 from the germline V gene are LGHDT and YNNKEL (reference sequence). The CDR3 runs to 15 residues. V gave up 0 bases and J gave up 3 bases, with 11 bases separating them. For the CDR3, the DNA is TGTGCCAGCAGCCAAGATCTCCAGGCTTACACTGAAGCTTTCTTT. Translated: CASSQDLQAYTEAFF.

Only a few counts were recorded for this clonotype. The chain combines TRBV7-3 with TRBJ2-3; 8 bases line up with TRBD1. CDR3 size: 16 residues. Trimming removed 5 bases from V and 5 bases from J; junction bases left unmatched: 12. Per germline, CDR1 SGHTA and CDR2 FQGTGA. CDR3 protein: CASSRSGGGWVDTQYF. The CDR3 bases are TGTGCCAGCAGCAGATCAGGGGGCGGATGGGTAGATACGCAGTATTTT. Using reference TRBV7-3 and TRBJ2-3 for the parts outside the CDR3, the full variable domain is GAGVSQTPSNKVTEKGKYVELRCDPISGHTALYWYRQSLGQGPEFLIYFQGTGAADDSGLPNDRFFAVRPEGSVSTLKIQRTERGDSAVYLCASSRSGGGWVDTQYFGPGTRLTVL.

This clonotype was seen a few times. The CDR3: CASSQEGTNDEQFF. The DNA for the CDR3 is TGTGCCAGCAGCCAAGAGGGTACGAACGATGAGCAGTTCTTC. This rearrangement joins TRBV14 to TRBJ2-1; D is undetermined. V lost 0 bases and J 8 bases, leaving 11 bases between the germline ends. Per germline, CDR1 SGHDN and CDR2 FVKESK. CDR3 length equals 14 residues.

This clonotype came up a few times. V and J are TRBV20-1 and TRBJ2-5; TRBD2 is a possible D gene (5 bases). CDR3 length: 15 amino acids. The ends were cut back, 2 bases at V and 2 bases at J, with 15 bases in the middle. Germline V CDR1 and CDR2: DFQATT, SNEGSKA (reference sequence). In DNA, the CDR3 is TGCAGTGCTAGAAGTTCGCGGCTAGCTCAAGAGACCCAGTACTTC. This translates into CSARSSRLAQETQYF.

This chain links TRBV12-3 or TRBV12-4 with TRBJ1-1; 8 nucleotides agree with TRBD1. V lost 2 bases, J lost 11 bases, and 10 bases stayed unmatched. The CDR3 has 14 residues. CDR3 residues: CASSLRTGHSWAFF. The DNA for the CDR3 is TGTGCCAGCAGTTTACGGACAGGGCACTCTTGGGCTTTCTTT.

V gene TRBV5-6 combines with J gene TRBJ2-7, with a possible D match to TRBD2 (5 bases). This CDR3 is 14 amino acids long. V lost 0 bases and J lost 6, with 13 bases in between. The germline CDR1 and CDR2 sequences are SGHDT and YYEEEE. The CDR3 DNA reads TGTGCCAGCAGCTTGGTCGGGGTAAGGTCCGAGCAGTACGTC. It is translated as CASSLVGVRSEQYV.

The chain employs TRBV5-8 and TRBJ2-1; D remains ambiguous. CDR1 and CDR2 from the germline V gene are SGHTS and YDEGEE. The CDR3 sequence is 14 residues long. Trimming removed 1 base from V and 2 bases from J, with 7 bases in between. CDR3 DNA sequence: TGTGCCAGCAGCTTGTTCAGAGCCTACAATGAGCAGTTCTTC. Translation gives CASSLFRAYNEQFF. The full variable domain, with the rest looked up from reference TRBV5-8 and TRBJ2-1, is EAGVTQSPTHLIKTRGQQATLRCSPISGHTSVYWYQQALGLGLQFLLWYDEGEERNRGNFPPRFSGRQFPNYSSELNVNALELEDSALYLCASSLFRAYNEQFFGPGTRLTVL.